The 29 T cell receptor beta chains below come from one sample, sequenced in a study of blood T cell repertoires in COVID-19. The protocol was immunoSEQ multiplex PCR, while the TCRdb copy is restricted to in-frame clones and leaves out a portion. The profile shows about 320,000 clones, around 82% of them singletons. The sequencing sample was made of peripheral blood. Receptors were obtained from a woman in her 50s with acute or convalescent COVID-19.

The J gene is TRBJ1-1, the V gene TRBV9, with a weak D call TRBD1 (6 bases). V gave up 1 base and J gave up 3 bases, with 10 bases separating them. Looked up from germline, CDR1 is SGDLS and CDR2 is YYNGEE. The CDR3 totals 14 residues. The CDR3 DNA reads TGTGCCAGCAGCGTAAGGCCAGGGGACACTGAAGCTTTCTTT. The encoded protein is CASSVRPGDTEAFF.

J is TRBJ2-7 and V is TRBV16, with 9 bases lining up with TRBD1. The CDR3 is 14 residues long. V was clipped by 3 bases and J by 7 bases; unmatched bases: 7. CDR1 is KGHSY, CDR2 FQNENV, per germline. CDR3 DNA sequence: TGTGCCAGCAGCCAGAGGGGACAGGGTGGAGAGCAGTACTTC. Its protein is CASSQRGQGGEQYF.

The V and J genes are TRBV5-1 and TRBJ2-4; 9 bases align to TRBD1. The length of the CDR3 is 15 residues. Germline CDR1 reads SGHRS; CDR2 reads YFSETQ. Trimming removed 5 bases from V and 8 bases from J; junction bases left unmatched: 11. The CDR3 loop reads CASRQQGAPFHIQYF. CDR3 nucleotides: TGCGCCAGCAGACAACAGGGGGCCCCTTTTCACATTCAGTACTTC. The whole variable domain, remainder taken from reference TRBV5-1 and TRBJ2-4, is KAGVTQTPRYLIKTRGQQVTLSCSPISGHRSVSWYQQTPGQGLQFLFEYFSETQRNKGNFPGRFSGRQFSNSRSEMNVSTLELGDSALYLCASRQQGAPFHIQYFGAGTRLSVL.

This chain uses TRBV5-1 with TRBJ1-4; TRBD1 agrees at 7 bases. Germline-derived CDR1 and CDR2 are SGHRS and YFSETQ. The CDR3 spans 17 residues. With 0 bases clipped from V and 0 bases from J, the junction kept 5 bases outside the gene matches. CDR3 sequence (DNA): TGCGCCAGCAGCTTGGGGGACAGCCCAGCAACTAATGAAAAACTGTTTTTT. Translating gives CASSLGDSPATNEKLFF.

V and J are TRBV20-1 and TRBJ2-2, with 9 nucleotides matching TRBD2. V was pared by 3 bases and J by 0 bases, with 8 bases of the junction left unmatched. CDR3 length: 17 residues. Germline CDR1 and CDR2: DFQATT and SNEGSKA (reference sequence). CDR3 in amino acids: CSASGGLAGTNTGELFF. Written as DNA, the CDR3 is TGCAGTGCTAGTGGGGGCCTAGCGGGGACGAACACCGGGGAGCTGTTTTTT.

The CDR3 sequence is CSVEGEGRLDNEQFF. In DNA form, the CDR3 reads TGCAGCGTTGAAGGGGAGGGTAGGTTGGACAATGAGCAGTTCTTC. The chain couples TRBV29-1 to TRBJ2-1; the match to TRBD2 covers 7 bases. V dropped 1 base and J dropped 5; count of bases not matched to a gene: 8. This CDR3 has 15 amino acids. Per germline, CDR1 SQVTM and CDR2 ANQGSEA.

The chain links TRBV6-5 to TRBJ1-4; D unresolved. The CDR3 is made up of 12 amino acids. Trimming left V 8 bases short and J 5 bases short, with 9 bases between. CDR1 is MNHEY, CDR2 SVGAGI, per germline. In nucleotides, the CDR3 is TGTGCCAGCGAGCGGGAGAATGAAAAACTGTTTTTT. Its translation is CASERENEKLFF.

The J gene is TRBJ1-1, the V gene TRBV24-1, with 10 bases aligning to TRBD1. Germline assignment: CDR1 KGHDR and CDR2 SFDVKD. The CDR3 contains 15 residues. With 4 bases clipped from V and 5 bases from J, the junction kept 6 bases outside the gene matches. CDR3 residues: CATSEAGTGETEAFF. The CDR3 region has the DNA TGTGCCACCAGTGAGGCCGGGACAGGGGAGACTGAAGCTTTCTTT.

As for this clone: The junction departs from germline at one end; a sequencing error may be responsible. The chain carries TRBV4-1 and TRBJ2-4; D is perhaps TRBD2 (5 bases). CDR1 and CDR2 (germline): MGHRA, YSYEKL. The CDR3 is 15 amino acids. The CDR3 here is CASSQDPLARNIQYF. DNA for the CDR3: TGCGCCAGCAGCCAAGATCCGCTAGCCAGAAACATTCAGTACTTC.

Turning to this clone: Other nucleotide sequences in the sample specify the same CDR3. The CDR3 loop is CAWALQGNYGYTF. CDR3 nucleotides: TGTGCCTGGGCCCTACAGGGTAACTATGGCTACACCTTC. The chain carries TRBV30 and TRBJ1-2; a possible D gene is TRBD1 (6 bases). Germline loops: CDR1 GTSNPN, CDR2 SVGIG (reference sequence). The CDR3 loop spans 13 amino acids. The V and J ends lost 5 bases and 1 base respectively, with 11 bases between them.

The chain is built from TRBV20-1 and TRBJ2-4, with D possibly TRBD2 on 5 matching bases. V lost 6 bases to trimming and J lost 9 bases, with 12 bases between them. In germline, CDR1 is DFQATT, CDR2 SNEGSKA (reference sequence). The CDR3 is made up of 11 amino acids. CDR3 in amino acids: CSAPYRGIQYF. The DNA of the CDR3 is TGCAGTGCCCCATACCGGGGCATTCAGTACTTC.

This chain joins TRBV5-4 and TRBJ1-3, with a tentative D call TRBD1 (6 bases). This CDR3 region has 17 residues. V lost 3 bases and J 0 bases, leaving 16 bases between the germline ends. Germline CDR1 SGHNT, CDR2 YYREEE (reference sequence). The CDR3 DNA follows: TGTGCCAGCAGCTCCTACGGAGGGGGGGTCTCTGGAAACACCATATATTTT. As protein: CASSSYGGGVSGNTIYF.

The chain has TRBV20-1 and TRBJ2-5; weak D call: TRBD1 (5 bases). Germline V lookup: CDR1 DFQATT, CDR2 SNEGSKA (reference sequence). The CDR3 sequence is 13 residues long. Deletions cut 3 bases from V and 5 bases from J, with 13 bases between. The CDR3 DNA is TGCAGTGCTAGTCCTTGGGGCGTGGAGACCCAGTACTTC. This encodes CSASPWGVETQYF.

The chain combines TRBV11-2 with TRBJ2-7, with D perhaps matching TRBD2 (6 bases). The germline gives CDR1 SGHAT, CDR2 FQNNGV. V lost 5 bases and J lost 6, with 14 bases in between. This CDR3 spans 13 amino acids. The CDR3: CASSVIQGGEQYV. CDR3 DNA: TGTGCCAGCAGCGTCATTCAGGGAGGCGAGCAGTACGTC.

The CDR3 sequence: CASSRDSFSEQYV. The CDR3 DNA follows: TGCGCCAGCAGCCGAGACAGTTTCTCCGAGCAGTACGTC. The chain couples TRBV5-1 to TRBJ2-7; D perhaps matches TRBD1 (5 bases). The CDR3 has 13 residues. V was clipped by 4 bases and J by 6 bases, with 14 bases between them. Per germline, CDR1 SGHRS and CDR2 YFSETQ.

The chain is built from TRBV27 and TRBJ1-2; a weak D match, TRBD1 (5 bases). The germline gives CDR1 MNHEY, CDR2 SMNVEV (reference sequence). There are 15 residues in the CDR3. V was clipped by 0 bases and J by 4 bases, with 12 bases between them. CDR3 coding DNA: TGTGCCAGCAGTTTATCTCAGGGAGGCGGCTATGGCTACACCTTC. Protein sequence: CASSLSQGGGYGYTF.

V and J are TRBV2 and TRBJ2-2; 11 nucleotides agree with TRBD1. CDR3 length: 15 amino acids. V gave up 4 bases and J gave up 4 bases; unmatched junction bases: 2. Germline V gene lookup returns CDR1 SNHLY and CDR2 FYNNEI. The CDR3: CASSVGTGGTGELFF. DNA of the CDR3: TGTGCCAGCAGTGTAGGGACAGGGGGCACCGGGGAGCTGTTTTTT.

V is TRBV5-1 and J is TRBJ2-2, with 7 bases matching TRBD2. Trimming cost V 3 bases and J 3 bases; bases outside gene matches: 8. The CDR3 length is 16 residues. Germline CDR1 and CDR2: SGHRS and YFSETQ. The CDR3 is CASSSWTSLDTGELFF. The CDR3 DNA sequence: TGCGCCAGCAGCTCCTGGACTAGTCTTGACACCGGGGAGCTGTTTTTT.

The rearrangement uses TRBV7-2 and TRBJ2-3, with a weak D call TRBD1 (5 bases). The V end was cut by 6 bases, the J end by 3 bases, with 10 bases between. Germline V gene sequence: CDR1 SGHTA, CDR2 FQGNSA. CDR3 length equals 13 residues. The CDR3 here is CASSFDSTDTQYF. The CDR3, as DNA: TGTGCCAGCAGTTTCGACAGTACAGATACGCAGTATTTT.

This rearrangement joins TRBV7-9 to TRBJ2-1; tentatively, D is TRBD1 (5 bases). The CDR3 runs 16 residues. Germline V gene lookup returns CDR1 SEHNR and CDR2 FQNEAQ (reference sequence). Trimming removed 2 bases from V and 3 bases from J, with 14 bases in between. CDR3: CASSLSDSLFYNEQFF. The CDR3 DNA follows: TGTGCCAGCAGCTTAAGCGACAGCCTGTTCTACAATGAGCAGTTCTTC.

The chain joins TRBV5-1 to TRBJ2-2; 10 bases fit TRBD1. Germline loops: CDR1 SGHRS, CDR2 YFSETQ. There are 15 residues in the CDR3. The J segment lost 6 bases and the V segment lost 4 bases, leaving 6 bases of the junction unmatched. The CDR3 DNA follows: TGCGCCAGCAGCGGGACCGGACAGGGGGCCGGGGAGCTGTTTTTT. Protein sequence: CASSGTGQGAGELFF.

This chain connects TRBV21-1 to TRBJ2-7; the D call of TRBD1 is as the table states it, not checked on the DNA. TRBV21-1 is designated a pseudogene. This CDR3 comprises 15 residues. In DNA form, the CDR3 reads TGTGCCAGCATCCATCGCCAGGGGCCGACCTACGAGCAGTACTTC. Its translation: CASIHRQGPTYEQYF.

The chain carries TRBV7-9 and TRBJ2-7, with TRBD2 matching over 7 bases. The CDR3 is 14 amino acids. The V segment lost 1 base and the J segment 6 bases; nucleotides outside the gene matches: 6. Germline lookup yields CDR1 SEHNR and CDR2 FQNEAQ (reference sequence). The CDR3 is CASSLGTSVREQYF. The CDR3 DNA reads as TGTGCCAGCAGCTTAGGGACTAGTGTTCGCGAGCAGTACTTC.

This clone was recorded only once. The rearrangement joins TRBV10-1 to TRBJ1-2; no firm D call. V lost 2 bases, J lost 1 base, and 5 bases lay in between. The germline V gene encodes CDR1 WNHNN and CDR2 SYGVQD (reference sequence). The CDR3 is 13 amino acids. CDR3 DNA: TGCGCCAGCAGTGAGGGCTTTAACTATGGCTACACCTTC. Translation gives CASSEGFNYGYTF.

This chain links TRBV11-3 with TRBJ2-5; D is possibly TRBD1 (6 bases). V gave up 4 bases and J gave up 4 bases, with 16 bases separating them. CDR3 length: 15 residues. Germline values: CDR1 SGHNT, CDR2 YENEEA. The CDR3 DNA reads TGTGCCAGCAGCTCTAGTAAGGGGGTTGGAGAGACCCAGTACTTC. Protein: CASSSSKGVGETQYF.

This chain uses TRBV7-2 with TRBJ1-4; possible D gene TRBD1, 6 bases. The CDR3 runs 15 residues. In germline, CDR1 is SGHTA, CDR2 FQGNSA. Trimming shortened V by 0 bases and J by 5 bases, and 10 bases separated the two germline ends. This CDR3 is CASSLAAGENEKLFF. CDR3 in DNA: TGTGCCAGCAGCTTAGCTGCAGGGGAGAATGAAAAACTGTTTTTT.

The rearrangement joins TRBV30 to TRBJ2-1; 10 bases map to TRBD2. Germline values: CDR1 GTSNPN, CDR2 SVGIG (reference sequence). The CDR3 sequence is 13 residues long. V was pared by 2 bases and J by 6 bases, with 1 base of the junction left unmatched. The CDR3 loop reads CAWSLAGVNEQFF. CDR3 DNA: TGTGCCTGGAGTCTAGCGGGAGTCAATGAGCAGTTCTTC.

The chain joins TRBV27 to TRBJ2-7, with 7 bases fitting TRBD1. From germline, CDR1 is MNHEY and CDR2 SMNVEV (reference sequence). The CDR3 consists of 15 residues. The J segment lost 4 bases and the V segment lost 6 bases, leaving 12 bases of the junction unmatched. The CDR3 loop reads CASSETGTAAYEQYF. CDR3 sequence (DNA): TGTGCCAGCAGCGAAACCGGGACAGCGGCATACGAGCAGTACTTC.

The gene calls are TRBV28 and TRBJ2-1, with 8 bases identical to TRBD2. Looked up from germline, CDR1 is MDHEN and CDR2 is SYDVKM. With V trimmed by 7 bases and J by 0 bases, 5 bases remained unmatched. The CDR3 spans 15 residues. The DNA of the CDR3 is TGTGCCAGCAAGCGCCTAGCGGGCTCCTACAATGAGCAGTTCTTC. Its protein product is CASKRLAGSYNEQFF. The full variable domain, completed using reference TRBV28 and TRBJ2-1, is DVKVTQSSRYLVKRTGEKVFLECVQDMDHENMFWYRQDPGLGLRLIYFSYDVKMKEKGDIPEGYSVSREKKERFSLILESASTNQTSMYLCASKRLAGSYNEQFFGPGTRLTVL.